The sequence of this T cell receptor (beta chain) was determined in a study of control samples from healthy donors and cancer patients. There are 13 residues in the CDR3. With 5 bases removed from V and 14 bases from J, the gap between germline ends came to 16 bases. Germline CDR1 reads MNHEY; CDR2 reads SMNVEV (reference sequence). Clones were read by immunoSEQ multiplex PCR, and TCRdb kept only the in-frame ones, dropping some. The sample includes 150,000 to 200,000 clones, approximately 92% of them seen just once. The sequence derives from a man aged 25 to 40 in good health. This sequence joins TRBV27 and TRBJ1-6; D is uncertain. Source material: blood. The CDR3 loop reads CASSPSRAATLHF. The CDR3 DNA sequence: TGTGCCAGCAGTCCCAGCCGAGCGGCCACCCTCCACTTT.